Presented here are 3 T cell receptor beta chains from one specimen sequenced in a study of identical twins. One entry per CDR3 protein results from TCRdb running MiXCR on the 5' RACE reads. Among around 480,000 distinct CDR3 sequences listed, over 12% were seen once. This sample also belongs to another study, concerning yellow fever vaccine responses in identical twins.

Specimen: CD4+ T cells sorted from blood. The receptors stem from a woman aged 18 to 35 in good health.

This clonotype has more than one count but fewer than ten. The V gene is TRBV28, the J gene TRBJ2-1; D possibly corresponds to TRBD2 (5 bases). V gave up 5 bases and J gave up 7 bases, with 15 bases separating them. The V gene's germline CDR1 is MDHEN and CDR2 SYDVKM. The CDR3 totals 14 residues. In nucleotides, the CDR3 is TGTGCCAGCAGTCCCTACCTCGGCGGGAATGAGCAGTTCTTC. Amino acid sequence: CASSPYLGGNEQFF.

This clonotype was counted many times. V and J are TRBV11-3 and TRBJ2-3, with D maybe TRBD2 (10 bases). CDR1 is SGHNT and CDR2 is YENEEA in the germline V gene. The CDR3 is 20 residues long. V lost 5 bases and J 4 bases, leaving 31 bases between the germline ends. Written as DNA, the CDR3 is TGTGCCAGCAGCCCGAGGGACAGGGCCCTCCCTAGCGGGAGTTCAGATACGCAGTATTTT. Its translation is CASSPRDRALPSGSSDTQYF.

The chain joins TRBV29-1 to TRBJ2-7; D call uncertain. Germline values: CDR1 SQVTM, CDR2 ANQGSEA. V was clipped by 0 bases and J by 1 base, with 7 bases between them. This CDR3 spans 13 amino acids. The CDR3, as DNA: TGCAGCGTTGAAGATCCGCAGTCCTACGAGCAGTACTTC. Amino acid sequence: CSVEDPQSYEQYF.